A selection of T cell receptor beta chains follows, all from one sample in a study of cytotoxic CD8 clonotypes in ibrutinib-treated CLL. The table came from immunoSEQ multiplex PCR; TCRdb's copy has only in-frame clones and leaves some out. The sample yields 300,000 or so clones, over 60% seen once. Sequences were derived from PBMCs, sampled after 36 months of ibrutinib treatment. The receptors come from a human donor with chronic lymphocytic leukemia. CDR3s include the opening cysteine and the closing phenylalanine or tryptophan. D genes are given only for firm matches. The size field is filled for only some rows; it gives once, few, many or a size class.

TRBV9	NA	TRBJ1-2	NA	TGTGCCAGCAGCGTAAGGGCCTGGGGGTATGGCTACACCTTC	CASSVRAWGYGYTF
TRBV6-5	NA	TRBJ1-3	NA	TGTGCCAGCAGTTACTCGATGAAGTCTGGAAACACCATATATTTT	CASSYSMKSGNTIYF
TRBV2	TRBD2	TRBJ2-3	NA	TGTGCCAGCAGATGGGTTAGCGGGGGGGCGGATACGCAGTATTTT	CASRWVSGGADTQYF
TRBV9	NA	TRBJ2-7	NA	TGTGCCAGCAGCGTAGCCGCAGTCCCCTACGAGCAGTACTTC	CASSVAAVPYEQYF
TRBV2	TRBD2	TRBJ2-3	NA	TGTGCCAGCAGTGCAGGACTAGTTGTAGATACGCAGTATTTT	CASSAGLVVDTQYF
TRBV6-1	NA	TRBJ2-5	NA	TGTGCCAGCAGTGACAGGGGTTTGCGCAAAGAGACCCAGTACTTC	CASSDRGLRKETQYF
TRBV9	TRBD2	TRBJ2-3	NA	TGTGCCAGCAGCGTAGCTCCAGCGGGGGGGTTAGATACGCAGTATTTT	CASSVAPAGGLDTQYF
TRBV5-6	NA	TRBJ1-2	NA	TGTGCCAGCAGCTTGGGGGACTCACCTTATGGCTACACCTTC	CASSLGDSPYGYTF
TRBV29-1	TRBD2	TRBJ2-2	NA	TGCAGCGGAGGACTAGGTCCGGTCGGGGAGCTGTTTTTT	CSGGLGPVGELFF
TRBV7-9	NA	TRBJ2-7	NA	TGTGCCAGCAGGTCCGGGACAACAGAGCAGTACTTC	CASRSGTTEQYF
TRBV13	NA	TRBJ2-5	few	TGTGCCAGCAGCTTGGCGGAGACCCAGTACTTC	CASSLAETQYF
TRBV11-2	NA	TRBJ2-7	once	TGTGCCAGCAGCCATACAGTCACGGGGCCTGAGCAGTACTTC	CASSHTVTGPEQYF
TRBV19	TRBD2	TRBJ2-1	NA	TGTGCCAGCAGATCCTTAGTTAGCGGGGGCCCCCACTACAATGAGCAGTTCTTC	CASRSLVSGGPHYNEQFF
TRBV29-1	NA	TRBJ1-2	NA	TGCAGCGTTGGTGGAGGCAGTAACTATGGCTACACCTTC	CSVGGGSNYGYTF
TRBV19	TRBD1	TRBJ2-7	NA	TGTGCCAGTAAGCCGGGACAGGGACCCTACGAGCAGTACTTC	CASKPGQGPYEQYF
TRBV2	TRBD1	TRBJ1-5	NA	TGTGCCAGCAGTGAAGGCCCATTGGGACAGGGCCGACAGCCCCAGCATTTT	CASSEGPLGQGRQPQHF
TRBV11-3	NA	TRBJ2-7	NA	TGTGCCAGCAGCATATACTACGAGCAGTACTTC	CASSIYYEQYF
TRBV29-1	NA	TRBJ2-3	NA	TGCAGCGTTGCCGGCGGGGAGATACCTTCAGATACGCAGTATTTT	CSVAGGEIPSDTQYF
TRBV19	TRBD1	TRBJ2-2	few	TGTGCCAGTAGCGCCGACAGGGGAGTCACCGGGGAGCTGTTTTTT	CASSADRGVTGELFF
TRBV28	NA	TRBJ2-7	few	TGTGCCAGCAGTTTTAGCGGCACCTACGAGCAGTACTTC	CASSFSGTYEQYF
TRBV9	TRBD1	TRBJ1-1	NA	TGTGCCAGCGTCAGGGGGCGTGAAGCTTTCTTT	CASVRGREAFF
TRBV21-1	NA	TRBJ2-7	NA	TGTGCCAGCAGCAAAGCGAGGGGCCCTGTGCACGAGCAGTACTTC	CASSKARGPVHEQYF
TRBV28	TRBD1	TRBJ2-1	NA	TGTGCCAGCAGTTTATCAGGGACAGTCTACAATGAGCAGTTCTTC	CASSLSGTVYNEQFF
TRBV13	NA	TRBJ2-5	few	TGTGCCAGCAGCTTAGGGCGGGGCCAGACATACTTC	CASSLGRGQTYF
TRBV6-5	NA	TRBJ2-3	NA	TGTGCCAGCACCGAATCGGGGGCAGATACGCAGTATTTT	CASTESGADTQYF
TRBV6-1	NA	TRBJ1-5	NA	TGTGCCAGCAGTGATGGGCAGCTTCATCAGCCCCAGCATTTT	CASSDGQLHQPQHF
TRBV9	TRBD2	TRBJ2-3	NA	TGTGCCAGCAGCGTCGGGACTAGCGGCACAGATACGCAGTATTTT	CASSVGTSGTDTQYF
TRBV28	NA	TRBJ1-4	NA	TGTGCCAGCAGTTCCCCCTGGGGAGACAATGAAAAACTGTTTTTT	CASSSPWGDNEKLFF
TRBV29-1	TRBD1	TRBJ1-3	NA	TGCAGCGTGAGGGGGCCTGGAAACACCATATATTTT	CSVRGPGNTIYF
TRBV7-6	NA	TRBJ1-1	NA	TGTGCCAGCAGCCCCTCTGGCACTGAAGCTTTCTTT	CASSPSGTEAFF
TRBV10-1	NA	TRBJ2-3	NA	TGCGCCAGCAGTGAGTCGGCTTGGGGCACAGATACGCAGTATTTT	CASSESAWGTDTQYF
TRBV11-2	NA	TRBJ2-7	few	TGTGCCAGCAGCTTAGGCCAGCGGCAGCAGTACTTC	CASSLGQRQQYF
TRBV5-1	TRBD2	TRBJ2-3	NA	TGCGCCAGCAGCTTGATGCCCAGCGGGGGGGCTGATACGCAGTATTTT	CASSLMPSGGADTQYF
TRBV19	TRBD2	TRBJ2-2	NA	TGTGCCAGTAGTCTTCTAGCGGGAGTGGGGGAGCTGTTTTTT	CASSLLAGVGELFF
TRBV4-1	NA	TRBJ2-3	NA	TGCGCCAGCAGCCGCCCAGGGCGCACAGATACGCAGTATTTT	CASSRPGRTDTQYF
TRBV5-6	NA	TRBJ1-6	few	TGTGCCAGCAAACGGGCCTCGGGCGGTTCACCCCTCCACTTT	CASKRASGGSPLHF
TRBV27	TRBD2	TRBJ2-1	NA	TGTGCCAGCAGTCGACAGGGACTAGCGGGGGGGCATCTGGCCTACAATGAGCAGTTCTTC	CASSRQGLAGGHLAYNEQFF
TRBV2	TRBD1	TRBJ1-2	NA	TGTGCCAGCAGACCAGGACAGGGGGTAGGCGGCTACACCTTC	CASRPGQGVGGYTF
TRBV7-3	TRBD2	TRBJ2-1	once	TGTGCCAGCAGTCCTAGCGGGGCGTACAATGAGCAGTTCTTC	CASSPSGAYNEQFF
TRBV18	TRBD1	TRBJ1-2	NA	TGTGCCAGCTCACCGGGACAGGGCTTAGGTGTGAATGGCTACACCTTC	CASSPGQGLGVNGYTF
TRBV14	NA	TRBJ1-2	few	TGTGCCAGCAGCCAAGTTGGGGGCTTTGGCTACACCTTC	CASSQVGGFGYTF
TRBV29-1	NA	TRBJ2-3	NA	TGCAGCGTTACCGGGACGGTCACAGATACGCAGTATTTT	CSVTGTVTDTQYF
TRBV6-5	TRBD1	TRBJ2-7	NA	TGTGCCAGCAGTTGGGGACAGGGCTACGAGCAGTACTTC	CASSWGQGYEQYF
TRBV5-1	NA	TRBJ2-7	NA	TGCGCCAGCAGCTTTGGAGACGGCTACGAGCAGTACTTC	CASSFGDGYEQYF
TRBV19	TRBD2	TRBJ2-1	NA	TGTGCCAGTAGCTTAGGCGGGAGCTCCTACAATGAGCAGTTCTTC	CASSLGGSSYNEQFF
TRBV5-4	NA	TRBJ2-5	NA	TGTGCCAGCAGCTCCCACCGACTGCAAGAGACCCAGTACTTC	CASSSHRLQETQYF
TRBV7-9	NA	TRBJ1-4	NA	TGTGCCAGCAGCTTAGGTCAGGGGACAAATGAAAAACTGTTTTTT	CASSLGQGTNEKLFF
TRBV6-6	NA	TRBJ2-1	NA	TGTGCCAGCAGTAAAGCTAATGAGCAGTTCTTC	CASSKANEQFF
TRBV2	TRBD2	TRBJ2-7	NA	TGTGCCAGCATTTCGGGGGGGCGGTACGAGCAGTACTTC	CASISGGRYEQYF
TRBV5-6	NA	TRBJ2-7	NA	TGTGCCAGCACCTTGGGGGCCTACGAGCAGTACTTC	CASTLGAYEQYF
TRBV15	NA	TRBJ2-5	NA	TGTGCCACGGTCTTCCAAGAGACCCAGTACTTC	CATVFQETQYF
TRBV29-1	TRBD1	TRBJ2-4	NA	TGCAGCGCCCGGACAGGGAAAAACATTCAGTACTTC	CSARTGKNIQYF
TRBV9	TRBD2	TRBJ2-1	NA	TGTGCCAGCAGCGTAGCATCTAGCGGGAGGTCCCGGGACAATGAGCAGTTCTTC	CASSVASSGRSRDNEQFF
TRBV14	NA	TRBJ1-1	NA	TGTGCCAGCAGCCAAGATCGCGACAGTGAAGCTTTCTTT	CASSQDRDSEAFF
TRBV2	TRBD1	TRBJ1-1	NA	TGTGCCAGCTGCCGGGACAGGAACACTGAAGCTTTCTTT	CASCRDRNTEAFF